This T cell receptor (beta chain) derives from a study of T cells in Graves' hyperthyroidism and ophthalmopathy (dated by TCRdb to 2018 to 2020). For context, the study as a whole: Peripheral blood was sampled at the time of initial diagnosis, prior to any treatment. In addition, the study compared T-cell repertoires in thyroid tissue and in blood from roughly six Graves' hyperthyroidism patients. To identify distinguishing TCR V-J signatures, a discovery cohort of around 100 patients was used, comprising approximately 40 with Graves' ophthalmopathy and some 60 with stable Graves' hyperthyroidism. After blood sampling, hyperthyroidism patients were treated with methimazole at a starting dose of 30 mg daily, and ophthalmopathy patients were treated with high-dose intravenous methylprednisolone. The 100 discovery patients were divided at random into training and test sets in a 7:3 ratio. Prospective prediction of ophthalmopathy was tested in an independent validation cohort of approximately 19 hyperthyroidism patients and 15 to 17 patients who later progressed to ophthalmopathy. TCR Vbeta CDR3 sequencing of 120 to 150 peripheral blood samples (43 ophthalmopathy, 75 or so hyperthyroidism and roughly 17 progressor patients) is reported in the paper.

Amplification of TCR beta CDR3 regions was carried out from RNA transcripts. A first-round RT-PCR of the TCR CDR3 used the HTBI primer set with the Qiagen OneStep RT-PCR kit. A second multiplex PCR round built the libraries, followed by size selection and purification. The libraries were sequenced on an Illumina HiSeq2000 using paired-end 100 bp reads. For the original study's pipeline: SOAPnuke was used to process the raw data, throwing out any read that contained adapters or uncalled bases, had a mean Phred below 15, or lacked an exact constant-primer or identifier match. High-quality paired reads were merged with COPE v1.2.5, and unique nucleotide sequences were defined as clonotypes. Clonotypes were aligned to IMGT TRBV, TRBD and TRBJ reference segments using MiTCR v1.1. Only V-J combinations with frequency above 0.0001, covering about 99% of repertoires, were analysed. The TCS score was defined as F50 (clonal expansion) divided by E x V (chaos), with BLOSUM62-based TCRdist calculated between CDR3 peptides within each V-J. Welch's t-statistics and random forest reduced just over 500 V-J features to roughly 13, which were used in a naive Bayes classifier (R e1071). TCRdb itself trimmed the public reads at Q25 with fastp, ran MiXCR and retained productive beta chains. Each CDR3 protein gets just one entry, which takes the most common genes and DNA from the rows behind it. V and J calls and clone size were set by TCRdb, not the authors. The sample table records about 640,000 distinct CDR3 sequences; less than 25% of these occur just once. The ten biggest clones cover approximately 30% of the sample.

About this clonotype itself: The antigen it recognizes is unknown. No quality values exist for individual bases; no much larger clone is one base distant.

In the ophthalmopathy patients, disease was moderately to severely active, with a Clinical Activity Score of 3 or more, a NOSPECS grade of 4 or more, and a duration of less than 3 months. Patients with uncontrolled infections, other autoimmune diseases, pregnancy or lactation were excluded. Diagnoses were established on the basis of clinical symptoms, serum thyroxine and TRAb, thyroid ultrasound, and orbital computed tomography. PBMCs were separated from roughly 9.6 ml of fresh peripheral blood using Ficoll-Paque density gradient centrifugation. Total RNA was extracted using Trizol reagent, and RNA quality was assessed on an Agilent 2100 Bioanalyzer. Overall study outcomes, separate from this receptor: Most expanded thyroid clonotypes (frequency above 0.001) were also detected in blood, suggesting blood repertoires may reflect thyroid immune responses. In validation, the model predicted progression to ophthalmopathy a median of roughly six months before onset, with roughly 70% sensitivity and almost 75% specificity. In cross-validation, a model built on a 13 V-J signature told ophthalmopathy apart from stable hyperthyroidism with 87.88% sensitivity and about 81% specificity, and in testing the same model reached 80%/75%. Sample size was not statistically predetermined, and investigators were not blinded to group allocation.

The germline V gene (reference sequence) yields DFQATT for CDR1 and SNEGSKA for CDR2. At the junction V is shortened by 6 bases and J by 1 base, with 9 bases in between. Measured from the cysteine to the phenylalanine, the CDR3 is 12 residues long. CDR3 DNA only is kept here, 36 bases in frame from base 1. Recombination connected TRBV20-1 to TRBJ1-1; the D gene assignment is ambiguous. The sequence derives from a man younger than 45 with Graves' ophthalmopathy. What was sequenced was blood. The CDR3 protein sequence reads: CSALKGNTEAFF. The DNA sequence is TGCAGTGCACTTAAGGGGAACACTGAAGCTTTCTTT.